The 31 T cell receptor beta chains below come from one sample, sequenced in a study of blood T cell repertoires in COVID-19. Clones were read by immunoSEQ multiplex PCR, and TCRdb kept only the in-frame ones, dropping some. In the table there are 130,000 to 150,000 clones, approximately 86% of which are singletons. The material sequenced was peripheral blood. All receptors derive from a woman aged 40 to 50 with active or convalescent COVID-19.

The genes are TRBV5-1 and TRBJ2-1; 12 bases are shared with TRBD2. The V and J ends lost 0 bases and 10 bases, in that order; junction bases with no gene match: 2. Germline values: CDR1 SGHRS, CDR2 YFSETQ. CDR3 length: 14 residues. This CDR3 reads CASSLGGTSGEQFF. The CDR3 bases are TGCGCCAGCAGCTTGGGCGGGACTAGCGGGGAGCAGTTCTTC.

The rearrangement links TRBV12-3 or TRBV12-4 to TRBJ1-1; D is ambiguous. V gave up 1 base and J gave up 1 base, with 4 bases separating them. CDR3 length: 13 residues. This CDR3 is CASSLGGNTEAFF. In nucleotides, the CDR3 is TGTGCCAGCAGTTTAGGAGGGAACACTGAAGCTTTCTTT.

This chain joins TRBV30 and TRBJ2-6; weak D call: TRBD1 (6 bases). CDR1 GTSNPN and CDR2 SVGIG come from the germline V gene (reference sequence). The germline V and J ends were trimmed by 5 bases and 0 bases, with 23 bases remaining between them. The CDR3 runs 19 residues. DNA of the CDR3: TGTGCCTGGGGCTGGGGAGCTGGACAGACCTACTCTGGGGCCAACGTCCTGACTTTC. As protein: CAWGWGAGQTYSGANVLTF.

CDR3 sequence (DNA): TGTGCCAGCAGTTTAAAGCAGGGAGGGTATGGCTACACCTTC. It translates to CASSLKQGGYGYTF. The chain combines TRBV27 with TRBJ1-2; possibly TRBD1 for D (5 bases). The CDR3 has 14 residues. Deletions cut 2 bases from V and 5 bases from J, with 12 bases between. Germline V CDR1 and CDR2: MNHEY, SMNVEV (reference sequence).

The genes are TRBV18 and TRBJ2-3; 10 bases fit TRBD1. CDR3 length: 15 residues. Germline V gives CDR1 KGHSH, CDR2 LQKENI. V was pared by 4 bases and J by 4 bases, with 5 bases of the junction left unmatched. The CDR3 loop is CASSRAGQGSDTQYF. CDR3 DNA: TGTGCCAGCTCACGAGCGGGACAGGGGTCAGATACGCAGTATTTT.

This chain connects TRBV5-1 to TRBJ2-1, with 8 bases aligning to TRBD1. Trimming cost V 4 bases and J 3 bases; bases outside gene matches: 6. The CDR3 spans 15 residues. CDR1 is SGHRS and CDR2 is YFSETQ in the germline V gene. The CDR3 loop reads CASSQQGGSYNEQFF. CDR3 DNA: TGCGCCAGCAGCCAACAGGGGGGTAGCTACAATGAGCAGTTCTTC.

The chain has TRBV7-9 and TRBJ1-2; 9 bases fit TRBD1. The CDR3 sequence is 13 residues long. Per the germline V gene, CDR1 is SEHNR and CDR2 is FQNEAQ (reference sequence). V trimming: 6 bases; J trimming: 3 bases; junction bases outside the gene matches: 2. CDR3 nucleotides: TGTGCCAGCAGGAGGGACAGGGACTATGGCTACACCTTC. Protein sequence: CASRRDRDYGYTF.

The table lists this clone with a count of one. The V call is TRBV2, the J call TRBJ1-4; TRBD1 aligns across 11 bases. The germline CDR1 and CDR2 sequences are SNHLY and FYNNEI. The V segment lost 8 bases and the J segment 2 bases; nucleotides outside the gene matches: 4. The CDR3 is 15 residues long. CDR3 sequence reads: CASRGQGVTNEKLFF. In DNA, the CDR3 is TGTGCCAGCCGGGGACAGGGGGTCACTAATGAAAAACTGTTTTTT.

The count of this clone is one. The V and J genes are TRBV5-1 and TRBJ1-3; D possibly corresponds to TRBD1 (6 bases). Germline loops: CDR1 SGHRS, CDR2 YFSETQ. The CDR3 runs 15 residues. V was clipped by 2 bases and J by 2 bases, with 11 bases between them. CDR3 amino acids: CASSLLSGAGNTIYF. The DNA of the CDR3 is TGCGCCAGCAGCTTATTGTCAGGGGCTGGAAACACCATATATTTT.

The chain joins TRBV3-1 (or the pseudogene TRBV3-2) to TRBJ1-5; TRBD1 is a possible D gene (5 bases). With 5 bases removed from V and 4 bases from J, the gap between germline ends came to 12 bases. Looked up from germline, CDR1 is LGHDT and CDR2 is YNNKEL (reference sequence). CDR3 length: 14 amino acids. CDR3 DNA: TGTGCCAGCAGCGGTCAGGGATTTAATCAGCCCCAGCATTTT. It is translated as CASSGQGFNQPQHF.

CDR3 DNA: TGCGCCAGCAGCCAACAGGTCCGAGAGACCCAGTACTTC. Its protein product is CASSQQVRETQYF. V gene TRBV4-1 combines with J gene TRBJ2-5; D gene unclear. The ends were cut back, 2 bases at V and 4 bases at J, with 8 bases in the middle. CDR1 is MGHRA and CDR2 is YSYEKL in the germline V gene. The CDR3 loop spans 13 amino acids.

This sequence joins TRBV3-1 (or the pseudogene TRBV3-2) and TRBJ2-1; possible D gene TRBD2, 6 bases. Trimming left V 2 bases short and J 4 bases short, with 12 bases between. The CDR3 consists of 15 residues. CDR1 and CDR2 (germline): LGHDT, YNNKEL (reference sequence). CDR3 loop: CASSQTGTAYNEQFF. The CDR3 DNA reads as TGTGCCAGCAGCCAAACCGGGACTGCTTACAATGAGCAGTTCTTC.

Comment on this clone: This sample also contains other DNA sequences that code for the same CDR3. The rearrangement joins TRBV28 to TRBJ2-7, with 9 bases identical to TRBD1. Germline V gene lookup returns CDR1 MDHEN and CDR2 SYDVKM. V lost 1 base and J lost 0; bases outside the gene matches: 1. The length of the CDR3 is 15 residues. The DNA of the CDR3 is TGTGCCAGCAGTTTATCGACAGGGGGCTCCTACGAGCAGTACTTC. This translates into CASSLSTGGSYEQYF.

V is TRBV18 and J is TRBJ2-7; 7 bases align to TRBD1. CDR3 length: 16 residues. With 1 base clipped from V and 6 bases from J, the junction kept 12 bases outside the gene matches. Germline V gene sequence: CDR1 KGHSH, CDR2 LQKENI. The CDR3 DNA reads TGTGCCAGCTCACCACAGGGGGAGCAGGGGGTGCGCGAGCAGTACTTC. As protein: CASSPQGEQGVREQYF.

The J gene is TRBJ2-6, the V gene TRBV18; 8 positions match TRBD1. Per the germline V gene, CDR1 is KGHSH and CDR2 is LQKENI. The V segment lost 4 bases and the J segment 1 base; nucleotides outside the gene matches: 3. The CDR3 loop spans 16 amino acids. The CDR3 DNA is TGTGCCAGCTCACAGGACAGGGTGTCTGGGGCCAACGTCCTGACTTTC. Encoded protein: CASSQDRVSGANVLTF.

This clone was detected only once. The genes are TRBV6-1 and TRBJ2-5; 8 nucleotides match TRBD1. The CDR3 has 15 residues. Germline assignment: CDR1 MNHNS and CDR2 SASEGT. The V gene end was trimmed by 2 bases and the J gene end by 7 bases; junction bases not matched to a gene: 9. The CDR3 reads CASSEQGATQGTQYF. For the CDR3, the DNA is TGTGCCAGCAGTGAACAGGGGGCCACCCAGGGGACCCAGTACTTC.

The V call is TRBV30, the J call TRBJ2-7; TRBD1 matches 7 bases. Germline trimming cut 4 bases from V and 4 bases from J; bases unmatched to any gene: 7. This CDR3 region has 13 residues. Per germline, CDR1 GTSNPN and CDR2 SVGIG (reference sequence). The CDR3 region is CAWTGTDRYEQYF. CDR3 in DNA: TGTGCCTGGACCGGGACAGACCGTTACGAGCAGTACTTC.

V gene TRBV12-3 or TRBV12-4 combines with J gene TRBJ2-5; D call uncertain. The CDR3 runs 13 residues. Trimming took 2 bases from V and 5 from J, leaving 9 bases between them. CDR3 loop: CASSLTPGETQYF. CDR3 DNA: TGTGCCAGCAGTTTAACCCCCGGTGAGACCCAGTACTTC.

DNA of the CDR3: TGTGCCAGCAGCCGAGAAAACAGGGGCTATGGCTACACCTTC. Amino acid sequence: CASSRENRGYGYTF. The chain combines TRBV5-4 with TRBJ1-2; 7 nucleotides line up with TRBD1. V was clipped by 4 bases and J by 4 bases; unmatched bases: 7. CDR3 length: 14 amino acids. CDR1 is SGHNT and CDR2 is YYREEE in the germline V gene (reference sequence).

J is TRBJ1-1 and V is TRBV6-5; possible D gene TRBD1, 6 bases. From germline, CDR1 is MNHEY and CDR2 SVGAGI. V was pared by 4 bases and J by 5 bases, with 11 bases between. The CDR3 runs 13 residues. CDR3 nucleotides: TGTGCCAGCAGTTTACAGGGTTATACTGAAGCTTTCTTT. Translation: CASSLQGYTEAFF.

The chain recombines TRBV28 with TRBJ1-4; 8 bases are a match to TRBD1. This CDR3 has 16 amino acids. CDR1 is MDHEN, CDR2 SYDVKM, per germline. V lost 2 bases and J lost 8; bases outside the gene matches: 10. The CDR3 sequence is CASSLPSGGVGEKLFF. In nucleotides, the CDR3 is TGTGCCAGCAGTTTACCCTCAGGGGGCGTTGGGGAAAAACTGTTTTTT.

The chain carries TRBV11-3 and TRBJ2-3, with 13 bases matching TRBD2. The germline gives CDR1 SGHNT, CDR2 YENEEA. J lost 2 bases, V lost 2 bases, and 13 bases had no gene match. This CDR3 is 20 amino acids long. CDR3 residues: CASSLPSGTSGTLYTDTQYF. The DNA of the CDR3 is TGTGCCAGCAGCTTACCCTCCGGGACTAGCGGGACTCTTTACACAGATACGCAGTATTTT.

The chain couples TRBV10-1 to TRBJ2-7; D ambiguous. This CDR3 contains 15 residues. V lost 0 bases and J lost 0, with 9 bases in between. The germline gives CDR1 WNHNN, CDR2 SYGVQD (reference sequence). The CDR3 protein is CASSESRVYSYEQYF. For the CDR3, the DNA is TGCGCCAGCAGTGAGTCGCGAGTTTACTCCTACGAGCAGTACTTC.

The genes are TRBV5-1 and TRBJ2-7; 8 bases fit TRBD2. The CDR3 contains 14 residues. Germline V gene data show CDR1 as SGHRS and CDR2 as YFSETQ. V dropped 0 bases and J dropped 2; count of bases not matched to a gene: 1. CDR3 amino acids: CASSLAGLAYEQYF. The CDR3 DNA sequence: TGCGCCAGCAGCTTGGCGGGACTAGCCTACGAGCAGTACTTC.

This rearrangement joins TRBV28 to TRBJ1-2; D uncertain. Per the germline V gene, CDR1 is MDHEN and CDR2 is SYDVKM. V lost 1 base to trimming and J lost 4 bases, with 10 bases between them. This CDR3 comprises 14 residues. The CDR3 coding sequence is TGTGCCAGCAGTTTATCACGCCAGGCCTATGGCTACACCTTC. It is translated as CASSLSRQAYGYTF.

This clone was seen just once. The genes are TRBV28 and TRBJ1-2; TRBD1 agrees at 10 bases. This CDR3 spans 14 amino acids. J lost 5 bases, V lost 5 bases, and 5 bases had no gene match. Germline V gene sequence: CDR1 MDHEN, CDR2 SYDVKM. CDR3: CASSGPGQGYGYTF. The CDR3 region has the DNA TGTGCCAGCAGTGGTCCGGGACAGGGGTATGGCTACACCTTC.

This chain uses TRBV6-6 with TRBJ2-6; unclear D gene. Germline V gene data show CDR1 as MNHNY and CDR2 as SVGAGI (reference sequence). The length of the CDR3 is 14 residues. V was trimmed by 7 bases and J by 0 bases, leaving 7 bases between them. The CDR3 DNA is TGTGCCAGCACCCCCAGCTCTGGGGCCAACGTCCTGACTTTC. The encoded protein is CASTPSSGANVLTF.

CDR3 region: CASSRSPRSYEQYF. The CDR3 DNA is TGTGCCAGTAGCCGGAGTCCTAGGAGCTACGAGCAGTACTTC. V and J are TRBV19 and TRBJ2-7; D gene ambiguous. CDR3 length: 14 residues. Per germline, CDR1 LNHDA and CDR2 SQIVND (reference sequence). The V end lost 6 bases, the J end lost 3 bases, and 15 bases lay between the germline ends.

The chain joins TRBV28 to TRBJ1-1; D possibly corresponds to TRBD1 (6 bases). Germline V CDR1 and CDR2: MDHEN, SYDVKM. The V gene lost 5 bases and the J gene lost 3 bases, with 13 bases spanning the gap. The CDR3 has 14 amino acids. The chain's CDR3 is CASSPRAGDTEAFF. The CDR3 region has the DNA TGTGCCAGCAGTCCTAGGGCAGGGGACACTGAAGCTTTCTTT.

The chain uses TRBV4-2 and TRBJ2-7; perhaps TRBD2 as D (5 bases). Germline V gives CDR1 LGHNA, CDR2 YNFKEQ. V was trimmed by 7 bases and J by 2 bases, leaving 18 bases between them. This CDR3 is built from 15 residues. CDR3 nucleotide sequence: TGTGCCAGCAAGAACAATGAGGGTAGCCCCTACGAGCAGTACTTC. It yields the protein CASKNNEGSPYEQYF.

The J gene is TRBJ2-5, the V gene TRBV15; 11 positions agree with TRBD1. The germline V gene encodes CDR1 LNHNV and CDR2 YYDKDF (reference sequence). The CDR3 is 15 residues long. V gave up 6 bases and J gave up 4 bases; unmatched junction bases: 7. This CDR3 reads CATSVGDRGRETQYF. DNA of the CDR3: TGTGCCACCAGTGTAGGGGACAGGGGGAGAGAGACCCAGTACTTC.